These 4 T cell receptor beta chains came from one sample sequenced in a study of Tregs in tolerant kidney transplant recipients. Mixed chimerism was transient after nonmyeloablative marrow transplants from related graft donors. Profiling relied on immunoSEQ multiplex PCR, and the TCRdb table lists in-frame clones only, not all of them. In the table there are about 50,000 clones, more than 70% of which are singletons. The sequencing used CD8+ T cells from blood (PBMCs), collected 12 months after the transplant. The receptors shown here come from a human patient who received a combined kidney and bone marrow transplant. Some T cells could come from the graft donor.

The chain combines TRBV7-2 with TRBJ2-3, with a tentative D call TRBD2 (6 bases). Trimming took 1 base from V and 0 from J, leaving 11 bases between them. CDR3 length: 16 residues. Germline V CDR1 and CDR2: SGHTA, FQGNSA. This CDR3 is CASSLVPGTSTDTQYF. CDR3 sequence (DNA): TGTGCCAGCAGCTTAGTTCCTGGGACTAGCACAGATACGCAGTATTTT.

The rearrangement joins TRBV9 to TRBJ2-2; TRBD2 is a possible D gene (7 bases). Trimming removed 0 bases from V and 4 bases from J, with 13 bases in between. Per the germline V gene, CDR1 is SGDLS and CDR2 is YYNGEE. The CDR3 has 16 residues. CDR3 coding DNA: TGTGCCAGCAGCGTAGGCCCCGGGGGGCGCACCGGGGAGCTGTTTTTT. Translated, it gives CASSVGPGGRTGELFF. Complete variable domain (other parts from reference TRBV9 and TRBJ2-2): DSGVTQTPKHLITATGQRVTLRCSPRSGDLSVYWYQQSLDQGLQFLIQYYNGEERAKGNILERFSAQQFPDLHSELNLSSLELGDSALYFCASSVGPGGRTGELFFGEGSRLTVL.

The chain has TRBV28 and TRBJ1-4; weak D call: TRBD1 (6 bases). The germline V gene encodes CDR1 MDHEN and CDR2 SYDVKM. The CDR3 is 14 amino acids. Trimming pared 7 bases from V and 3 bases from J, leaving 12 bases between. The CDR3 sequence is CASKTGSSNEKLFF. The CDR3 bases are TGTGCCAGCAAAACAGGGTCGTCTAATGAAAAACTGTTTTTT.

V gene TRBV4-3 combines with J gene TRBJ2-1, with 8 bases lining up with TRBD2. The CDR3 covers 16 residues. Germline V gene data show CDR1 as LGHNA and CDR2 as YSLEER. Trimming removed 3 bases from V and 7 bases from J; junction bases left unmatched: 11. The CDR3 loop reads CASSQLAGRAGNEQFF. The CDR3 nucleotides are TGCGCCAGCAGCCAGTTAGCGGGGAGGGCCGGGAATGAGCAGTTCTTC.